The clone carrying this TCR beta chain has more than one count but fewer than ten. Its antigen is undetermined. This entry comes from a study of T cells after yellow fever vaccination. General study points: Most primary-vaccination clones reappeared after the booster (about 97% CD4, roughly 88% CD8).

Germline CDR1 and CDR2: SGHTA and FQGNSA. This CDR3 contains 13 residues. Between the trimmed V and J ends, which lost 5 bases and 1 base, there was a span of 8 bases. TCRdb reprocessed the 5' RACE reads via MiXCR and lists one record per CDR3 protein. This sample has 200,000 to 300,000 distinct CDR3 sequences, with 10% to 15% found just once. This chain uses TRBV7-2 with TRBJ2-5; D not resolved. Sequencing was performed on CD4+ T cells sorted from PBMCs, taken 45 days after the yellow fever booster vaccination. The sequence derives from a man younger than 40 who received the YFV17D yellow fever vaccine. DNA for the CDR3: TGTGCCAGCAGCCGCCTGCGCCAAGAGACCCAGTACTTC. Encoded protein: CASSRLRQETQYF. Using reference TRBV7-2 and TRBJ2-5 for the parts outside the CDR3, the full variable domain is GAGVSQSPSNKVTEKGKDVELRCDPISGHTALYWYRQSLGQGLEFLIYFQGNSAPDKSGLPSDRFSAERTGGSVSTLTIQRTQQEDSAVYLCASSRLRQETQYFGPGTRLLVL.